Here is one TCR beta chain with its context. What it binds is not known. This sample was included in a study of cytomegalovirus exposure and HLA in healthy donors. Use of 60 Vbeta and 13 Jbeta primers characterized the PCR. Data came from immunoSEQ multiplex PCR; TCRdb stores just in-frame clones and leaves some out. The sample records roughly 130,000 clones, approximately 81% being singletons. CDR3 size: 14 residues. V was trimmed by 5 bases and J by 2 bases, leaving 13 bases between them. The germline CDR1 and CDR2 sequences are PRHDT and FYEKMQ (reference sequence). Regarding the study as a whole: Most CMV-associated TCR beta chains were later found to appear HLA-restricted.

This sequence originates from a man aged 18 to 35 in good health and CMV-seronegative. The sample comprised PBMCs. V usage is TRBV13 and J usage is TRBJ2-7; possibly TRBD1 for D (6 bases). The CDR3 nucleotides read TGTGCCAGCAGCGCCACAGGGTTGACCTACGAGCAGTACTTC. Translated: CASSATGLTYEQYF.